The 32 T cell receptor beta chains listed next were all sequenced from one sample in a study of OX40 agonist ivuxolimab in advanced cancers. This table comes from immunoSEQ multiplex PCR, and its TCRdb copy is limited to in-frame clones, with some not included. The sample holds tens of thousands of clones; about nine tenths are singletons and the top ten take approximately 6%. The specimen comprised CD4+ or CD8+ T cells sorted from blood, sampled in a trial of the OX40 agonist ivuxolimab. The receptors shown here come from an adult with an advanced solid tumor such as melanoma, head and neck, liver or kidney cancer.

This chain uses TRBV2 with TRBJ2-1, with 13 bases matching TRBD2. Losses at the gene ends were 5 bases for V and 8 bases for J; bases not matched to a gene: 3. The germline gives CDR1 SNHLY, CDR2 FYNNEI. This CDR3 is built from 14 residues. CDR3 coding DNA: TGTGCCAGCAGTCAACTAGCGGGGGGGGATGAGCAGTTCTTC. It yields the protein CASSQLAGGDEQFF.

The CDR3 nucleotides are TGTGCCAGCTCCCTGGGTTGGGGAGGTAATGAAAAACTGTTTTTT. Protein sequence: CASSLGWGGNEKLFF. The chain couples TRBV27 to TRBJ1-4; D is uncertain. Looked up from germline, CDR1 is MNHEY and CDR2 is SMNVEV (reference sequence). V was clipped by 8 bases and J by 4 bases, with 17 bases between them. This CDR3 region has 15 residues.

This chain links TRBV19 with TRBJ2-7, with D perhaps matching TRBD1 (6 bases). Germline V gene sequence: CDR1 LNHDA, CDR2 SQIVND (reference sequence). V lost 4 bases and J 2 bases, leaving 15 bases between the germline ends. This CDR3 has 15 amino acids. CDR3 sequence reads: CASSTGTRSPYEQYF. The CDR3, as DNA: TGTGCCAGTAGTACCGGGACAAGGTCCCCCTACGAGCAGTACTTC.

The chain couples TRBV19 to TRBJ1-5; maybe TRBD1 (6 bases). Germline assignment: CDR1 LNHDA and CDR2 SQIVND (reference sequence). With 5 bases removed from V and 0 bases from J, the gap between germline ends came to 17 bases. This CDR3 has 17 residues. In DNA, the CDR3 is TGTGCCAGTAGTCCGATGGGGGCCGGCAATAGCAATCAGCCCCAGCATTTT. Translation gives CASSPMGAGNSNQPQHF.

This clone was seen only a few times. The V gene is TRBV29-1, the J gene TRBJ1-4; TRBD1 matches 12 bases. V lost 6 bases, J lost 2 bases, and 10 bases stayed unmatched. The CDR3 totals 17 residues. In germline, CDR1 is SQVTM, CDR2 ANQGSEA. This CDR3 is CSVGGTGGSRTNEKLFF. The CDR3 nucleotides are TGCAGCGTCGGTGGGACAGGGGGCTCCCGGACTAATGAAAAACTGTTTTTT. Complete variable domain (other parts from reference TRBV29-1 and TRBJ1-4): SAVISQKPSRDICQRGTSLTIQCQVDSQVTMMFWYRQQPGQSLTLIATANQGSEATYESGFVIDKFPISRPNLTFSTLTVSNMSPEDSSIYLCSVGGTGGSRTNEKLFFGSGTQLSVL.

The chain uses TRBV11-3 and TRBJ2-3; D is possibly TRBD2 (5 bases). The CDR3 totals 13 residues. The germline CDR1 and CDR2 sequences are SGHNT and YENEEA. Trimming took 5 bases from V and 0 from J, leaving 6 bases between them. The DNA for the CDR3 is TGTGCCAGCAGCGGGGAGAGCACAGATACGCAGTATTTT. Protein sequence: CASSGESTDTQYF.

The CDR3 loop reads CASSLDPGSGKNIQYF. DNA of the CDR3: TGTGCCAGCAGCTTAGATCCAGGGTCAGGCAAAAACATTCAGTACTTC. The chain combines TRBV7-9 with TRBJ2-4, with D maybe TRBD1 (5 bases). The CDR3 consists of 16 residues. CDR1 is SEHNR, CDR2 FQNEAQ, per germline (reference sequence). The V and J ends lost 1 base and 3 bases respectively, with 13 bases between them.

The chain uses TRBV19 and TRBJ1-5; D perhaps matches TRBD1 (5 bases). Trimming left V 4 bases short and J 0 bases short, with 13 bases between. The germline gives CDR1 LNHDA, CDR2 SQIVND (reference sequence). The CDR3 covers 16 residues. The CDR3 DNA is TGTGCCAGTAGTACCTGGGGCTTCTCTAGCAATCAGCCCCAGCATTTT. Its protein product is CASSTWGFSSNQPQHF. Full variable domain (remainder filled in from reference TRBV19 and TRBJ1-5): DGGITQSPKYLFRKEGQNVTLSCEQNLNHDAMYWYRQDPGQGLRLIYYSQIVNDFQKGDIAEGYSVSREKKESFPLTVTSAQKNPTAFYLCASSTWGFSSNQPQHFGDGTRLSIL.

The chain has TRBV9 and TRBJ1-2; no clear D gene. Germline V gives CDR1 SGDLS, CDR2 YYNGEE. This CDR3 has 15 residues. The V gene lost 2 bases and the J gene lost 0 bases, with 11 bases spanning the gap. The CDR3 coding sequence is TGTGCCAGCAGCGTCCCGGACGCCGCTAACTATGGCTACACCTTC. Protein product: CASSVPDAANYGYTF. The variable domain in full, with the rest retrieved from reference TRBV9 and TRBJ1-2, is DSGVTQTPKHLITATGQRVTLRCSPRSGDLSVYWYQQSLDQGLQFLIQYYNGEERAKGNILERFSAQQFPDLHSELNLSSLELGDSALYFCASSVPDAANYGYTFGSGTRLTVV.

This clone was counted once. The chain couples TRBV19 to TRBJ2-5; D gene unclear. Germline CDR1 LNHDA, CDR2 SQIVND (reference sequence). With 7 bases removed from V and 5 bases from J, the gap between germline ends came to 17 bases. The length of the CDR3 is 14 residues. The CDR3 spells CASKGPNRVETQYF. The CDR3 region has the DNA TGTGCCAGTAAGGGCCCCAACCGTGTGGAGACCCAGTACTTC.

The CDR3 DNA is TGTGCCAGCGGACGGCTGAACACTGAAGCTTTCTTT. Amino acids: CASGRLNTEAFF. The genes are TRBV6-5 and TRBJ1-1; D is ambiguous. The CDR3 consists of 12 residues. Trimming took 8 bases from V and 0 from J, leaving 7 bases between them. CDR1 and CDR2 (germline): MNHEY, SVGAGI.

This clone showed up just a few times. The chain uses TRBV7-9 and TRBJ2-1; TRBD1 agrees at 8 bases. CDR1 is SEHNR and CDR2 is FQNEAQ in the germline V gene (reference sequence). Trimming removed 4 bases from V and 8 bases from J; junction bases left unmatched: 10. The CDR3 is made up of 15 amino acids. Here the CDR3 reads CASSSFTGGGYEQFF. In nucleotides, the CDR3 is TGTGCCAGCAGCTCGTTCACAGGGGGTGGCTATGAGCAGTTCTTC.

The rearrangement joins TRBV28 to TRBJ1-2; D unresolved. The germline V and J ends were trimmed by 5 bases and 0 bases, with 7 bases remaining between them. CDR3 length equals 13 residues. Germline values: CDR1 MDHEN, CDR2 SYDVKM. The CDR3 region is CASSPNTNYGYTF. In DNA form, the CDR3 reads TGTGCCAGCAGTCCCAACACTAACTATGGCTACACCTTC.

The chain uses TRBV7-3 and TRBJ2-1; the match to TRBD2 covers 14 bases. Looked up from germline, CDR1 is SGHTA and CDR2 is FQGTGA. Losses at the gene ends were 4 bases for V and 2 bases for J; bases not matched to a gene: 4. CDR3 size: 17 residues. The CDR3 bases are TGTGCCAGCAGCTGGACTAGCGGGGGGCCTCCCTACAATGAGCAGTTCTTC. Translation gives CASSWTSGGPPYNEQFF.

V gene TRBV27 combines with J gene TRBJ2-7; 8 bases line up with TRBD1. J gave up 6 bases and V 5 bases, and 9 bases lay outside the gene matches. Germline loops: CDR1 MNHEY, CDR2 SMNVEV (reference sequence). This CDR3 comprises 14 residues. CDR3: CASSTRQGRPEQYF. The CDR3 nucleotides read TGTGCCAGCAGTACGAGACAGGGGAGGCCCGAGCAGTACTTC.

This chain connects TRBV6-6 to TRBJ2-3, with D perhaps matching TRBD1 (6 bases). The CDR3 is 13 residues long. V was shortened by 7 bases and J by 1 base, with 9 bases between the two germline ends. Germline CDR1 reads MNHNY; CDR2 reads SVGAGI (reference sequence). The CDR3: CASTGHRTDTQYF. CDR3 coding DNA: TGTGCCAGCACGGGACATCGCACAGATACGCAGTATTTT.

The V and J genes are TRBV27 and TRBJ2-2, with D maybe TRBD1 (6 bases). The CDR3 has 14 amino acids. Between the trimmed V and J ends, which lost 7 bases and 3 bases, there was a span of 12 bases. Germline V gene sequence: CDR1 MNHEY, CDR2 SMNVEV (reference sequence). This chain's CDR3 is CASTRTGYTGELFF. CDR3 in DNA: TGTGCCAGCACCCGCACAGGGTACACCGGGGAGCTGTTTTTT.

V and J are TRBV2 and TRBJ2-7; D gene ambiguous. V was pared by 2 bases and J by 3 bases, with 8 bases between. CDR1 SNHLY and CDR2 FYNNEI come from the germline V gene. The CDR3 runs to 13 residues. The CDR3 region is CASSEIEHYEQYF. The DNA for the CDR3 is TGTGCCAGCAGTGAAATTGAGCACTACGAGCAGTACTTC.

This sequence joins TRBV19 and TRBJ2-7, with 10 bases that match TRBD1. Germline assignment: CDR1 LNHDA and CDR2 SQIVND (reference sequence). The CDR3 extends over 15 amino acids. J gave up 3 bases and V 5 bases, and 7 bases lay outside the gene matches. The CDR3 region has the DNA TGTGCCAGTAGTGTCGGGACAGGGGACAACTACGAGCAGTACTTC. Translated: CASSVGTGDNYEQYF.

The rearrangement joins TRBV9 to TRBJ2-7, with unresolved D. Germline V CDR1 and CDR2: SGDLS, YYNGEE. The CDR3 length is 14 residues. V lost 0 bases to trimming and J lost 3 bases, with 10 bases between them. The DNA of the CDR3 is TGTGCCAGCAGCGTAGACGACGGTGTCTACGAGCAGTACTTC. This sequence encodes CASSVDDGVYEQYF.

This chain links TRBV11-1 with TRBJ2-7; 8 nucleotides agree with TRBD2. Germline V gene lookup returns CDR1 SGHAT and CDR2 FQDESV (reference sequence). Trimming took 3 bases from V and 7 from J; bases not matched to a gene: 5. The CDR3 loop spans 13 amino acids. Here the CDR3 DNA reads TGTGCCAGCAGCTTTGGACTAGCTCGAGAGCAGTACTTC. This codes for CASSFGLAREQYF.

As DNA, the CDR3 is TGTGCCAGCAGGGGCGCACCTAAAGAGACCCAGTACTTC. This encodes CASRGAPKETQYF. The V gene is TRBV7-9, the J gene TRBJ2-5; D not certain. Trimming shortened V by 6 bases and J by 3 bases, and 11 bases separated the two germline ends. The germline gives CDR1 SEHNR, CDR2 FQNEAQ (reference sequence). The CDR3 has 13 residues.

J is TRBJ2-1 and V is TRBV19; 10 positions match TRBD2. CDR3 length equals 16 residues. With V trimmed by 1 base and J by 1 base, 1 base remained unmatched. Germline V CDR1 and CDR2: LNHDA, SQIVND (reference sequence). CDR3 bases: TGTGCCAGTAGTATAGGGGGACTAGCGTCCTACAATGAGCAGTTCTTC. This translates into CASSIGGLASYNEQFF.

CDR3 amino acids: CASSSTGGIYGYTF. The CDR3 DNA reads as TGTGCCAGCAGTTCGACAGGGGGTATCTATGGCTACACCTTC. J is TRBJ1-2 and V is TRBV27; TRBD1 aligns across 9 bases. The length of the CDR3 is 14 residues. The trim removed 4 bases at V and 4 bases at J, leaving 4 bases unmatched. Germline-derived CDR1 and CDR2 are MNHEY and SMNVEV (reference sequence).

For this clone: Possible read error: a much larger clone is one base away. The chain employs TRBV7-3 and TRBJ2-2; D unresolved. CDR1 and CDR2 (germline): SGHTA, FQGTGA. This CDR3 has 13 amino acids. Trimming took off 2 bases at V and 3 bases at J, with 4 bases between the two ends. The CDR3 region is CASSLGYTGELFF. CDR3 coding DNA: TGTGCCAGCAGCTTAGGGTACACCGGGGAGCTGTTTTTT.

The chain employs TRBV27 and TRBJ2-7, with 8 bases matching TRBD2. The junction had 12 bases not matched to a gene; V was cut back by 11 bases and J by 3 bases. In germline, CDR1 is MNHEY, CDR2 SMNVEV (reference sequence). The CDR3 sequence is 14 residues long. The CDR3 DNA reads TGTGCCTCAGCCGGCACTAGCGGAGGCTACGAGCAGTACTTC. As protein: CASAGTSGGYEQYF.

The chain carries TRBV6-5 and TRBJ2-7; no clear D. The V and J ends lost 2 bases and 9 bases respectively, with 8 bases between them. The CDR3 is 11 amino acids. Germline CDR1 reads MNHEY; CDR2 reads SVGAGI. The CDR3 here is CASSYGARQYF. The CDR3 DNA follows: TGTGCCAGCAGTTACGGCGCAAGGCAGTACTTC.

The chain combines TRBV7-9 with TRBJ1-2; D is unclear. There are 13 residues in the CDR3. Germline V gene data show CDR1 as SEHNR and CDR2 as FQNEAQ (reference sequence). V was trimmed by 1 base and J by 2 bases, leaving 5 bases between them. The CDR3 reads CASSLEGNYGYTF. The DNA for the CDR3 is TGTGCCAGCAGCTTAGAAGGAAACTATGGCTACACCTTC.

The J gene is TRBJ1-2, the V gene TRBV18; D remains ambiguous. The germline V and J ends were trimmed by 0 bases and 1 base, with 9 bases remaining between them. The CDR3 extends over 15 amino acids. In germline, CDR1 is KGHSH, CDR2 LQKENI. This CDR3 reads CASSPPSGFNYGYTF. CDR3 nucleotides: TGTGCCAGCTCACCACCGTCCGGGTTTAACTATGGCTACACCTTC.

This chain joins TRBV27 and TRBJ2-7; D remains unclear. The V end was cut by 6 bases, the J end by 2 bases, with 11 bases between. CDR1 is MNHEY, CDR2 SMNVEV, per germline (reference sequence). The CDR3 extends over 13 amino acids. The CDR3 is CASRSGPTYEQYF. The CDR3 region has the DNA TGTGCCAGCAGGTCCGGGCCAACCTACGAGCAGTACTTC.

V is TRBV7-6 and J is TRBJ2-1; D is possibly TRBD2 (6 bases). Germline CDR1 and CDR2: SGHVS and FNYEAQ. The V end lost 0 bases, the J end lost 7 bases, and 7 bases lay between the germline ends. The CDR3 has 13 amino acids. CDR3 sequence reads: CASSLAGGNEQFF. CDR3 DNA sequence: TGTGCCAGCAGCTTAGCGGGAGGAAATGAGCAGTTCTTC.

The J gene is TRBJ2-1, the V gene TRBV27; 7 bases agree with TRBD2. V was clipped by 5 bases and J by 10 bases; unmatched bases: 5. The CDR3 loop spans 12 amino acids. Germline CDR1 MNHEY, CDR2 SMNVEV (reference sequence). The CDR3 DNA follows: TGTGCCAGCAGTATAAAGGGAGGGGAGCAGTTCTTC. It encodes CASSIKGGEQFF.